A single sample is the source of the 8 T cell receptor beta chains below, sequenced in a study of blood T cell repertoires in COVID-19. Profiling relied on immunoSEQ multiplex PCR, and the TCRdb table lists in-frame clones only, not all of them. The data show 150,000 to 250,000 clones, with approximately 90% seen just once and approximately 2.1% held by the top ten. The sample consisted of PBMCs or T cells enriched from blood (not recorded which). These receptors came from a woman in her twenties or thirties who had recovered from COVID-19.

This chain joins TRBV11-3 and TRBJ2-7; the match to TRBD1 covers 8 bases. Trimming took 6 bases from V and 0 from J; bases not matched to a gene: 4. The germline V gene has CDR1 SGHNT and CDR2 YENEEA. This CDR3 has 14 residues. The CDR3 region is CASRDRGSSYEQYF. CDR3 nucleotide sequence: TGTGCCAGCAGAGACAGGGGAAGCTCCTACGAGCAGTACTTC. Combining the CDR3 with reference TRBV11-3 and TRBJ2-7 gives the whole variable domain EAGVVQSPRYKIIEKKQPVAFWCNPISGHNTLYWYLQNLGQGPELLIRYENEEAVDDSQLPKDRFSAERLKGVDSTLKIQPAELGDSAVYLCASRDRGSSYEQYFGPGTRLTVT.

CDR3 sequence (DNA): TGTGCCTGGCGAAGTAGCAGGGGAGCTAATAGCAATCAGCCCCAGCATTTT. This sequence encodes CAWRSSRGANSNQPQHF. This chain links TRBV30 with TRBJ1-5, with D possibly matching TRBD1 (6 bases). This CDR3 comprises 17 residues. Germline V gene data show CDR1 as GTSNPN and CDR2 as SVGIG (reference sequence). V shed 5 bases and J shed 0 bases, with 20 bases lying between them. The complete variable domain, with remaining parts taken from reference TRBV30 and TRBJ1-5, reads SQTIHQWPATLVQPVGSPLSLECTVEGTSNPNLYWYRQAAGRGLQLLFYSVGIGQISSEVPQNLSASRPQDRQFILSSKKLLLSDSGFYLCAWRSSRGANSNQPQHFGDGTRLSIL.

This clone has just one count. The chain recombines TRBV18 with TRBJ1-1; 9 positions match TRBD1. J gave up 1 base and V 6 bases, and 3 bases lay outside the gene matches. This CDR3 contains 14 residues. Germline values: CDR1 KGHSH, CDR2 LQKENI. The CDR3 reads CASSGTGWNTEAFF. CDR3 coding DNA: TGTGCCAGCTCCGGGACAGGGTGGAACACTGAAGCTTTCTTT. The complete variable domain, with remaining parts taken from reference TRBV18 and TRBJ1-1, reads NAGVMQNPRHLVRRRGQEARLRCSPMKGHSHVYWYRQLPEEGLKFMVYLQKENIIDESGMPKERFSAEFPKEGPSILRIQQVVRGDSAAYFCASSGTGWNTEAFFGQGTRLTVV.

The chain links TRBV5-6 to TRBJ2-2; a possible D gene is TRBD1 (5 bases). This CDR3 spans 16 amino acids. The V gene lost 1 base and the J gene lost 5 bases, with 15 bases spanning the gap. Germline-derived CDR1 and CDR2 are SGHDT and YYEEEE. CDR3: CASSLRAFRGTGELFF. CDR3 DNA: TGTGCCAGCAGCTTGCGGGCTTTTAGGGGTACCGGGGAGCTGTTTTTT.

The J gene is TRBJ1-5, the V gene TRBV11-3; weak D call: TRBD1 (5 bases). CDR1 and CDR2 from the germline V gene are SGHNT and YENEEA. Trimming pared 4 bases from V and 1 base from J, leaving 20 bases between. The CDR3 covers 18 residues. The CDR3 spells CASSSGTGPPDSNQPQHF. As DNA, the CDR3 is TGTGCCAGCAGCTCAGGGACTGGGCCCCCGGACAGCAATCAGCCCCAGCATTTT.

The chain carries TRBV21-1 and TRBJ2-2; TRBD1, the table's D call, was not compared with the DNA. TRBV21-1 constitutes a pseudogene. This CDR3 has 14 residues. The CDR3: CASTSPGQIRELFF. DNA for the CDR3: TGTGCCAGCACCTCCCCTGGACAGATTAGGGAGCTGTTTTTT.

The chain uses TRBV19 and TRBJ1-5; D unclear. The CDR3 totals 14 residues. Germline CDR1 is LNHDA and CDR2 is SQIVND (reference sequence). V was clipped by 3 bases and J by 5 bases, with 11 bases between them. CDR3 bases: TGTGCCAGTAGTATGGGCGGGAGGGATCAGCCCCAGCATTTT. Encoded protein: CASSMGGRDQPQHF.

The V call is TRBV7-8, the J call TRBJ1-1; D is unresolved. The CDR3 loop spans 13 amino acids. Per the germline V gene, CDR1 is SGHVS and CDR2 is FQNEAQ. Trimming cost V 3 bases and J 4 bases, with 9 bases left between them. Here the CDR3 reads CASSLIRGTEAFF. CDR3 in DNA: TGTGCCAGCAGCTTGATTCGGGGCACTGAAGCTTTCTTT.